The 26 T cell receptor beta chains below come from one sample, sequenced in a study of T cells in Graves' hyperthyroidism and ophthalmopathy. Template material for amplifying TCR beta CDR3 regions consisted of RNA transcripts. Using the HTBI primer set, a first-round RT-PCR was run on the TCR CDR3. TCRdb independently ran MiXCR on the multiplex PCR reads; one entry per CDR3 protein. Of some 510,000 distinct CDR3 sequences in the sample, roughly 46% are singletons; the top ten hold roughly 8.2%. Material: peripheral blood or thyroid tissue (not recorded which). These receptors were obtained from a woman aged 18-35 years with Graves' hyperthyroidism.

The table lists this clonotype with a few counts. The gene calls are TRBV25-1 and TRBJ1-6, with 7 positions matching TRBD1. V trimming: 5 bases; J trimming: 2 bases; junction bases outside the gene matches: 6. This CDR3 is built from 16 residues. Germline V gene sequence: CDR1 MGHDK, CDR2 SYGVNS. This CDR3 is CASSPLTGTYNSPLHF. CDR3 in DNA: TGTGCCAGCAGTCCCTTGACAGGGACCTATAATTCACCCCTCCACTTT.

The chain employs TRBV19 and TRBJ1-1; no clear D. The V gene's germline CDR1 is LNHDA and CDR2 SQIVND (reference sequence). V was clipped by 5 bases and J by 5 bases, with 9 bases between them. CDR3 length: 12 amino acids. Written as DNA, the CDR3 is TGTGCCAGTAGTCAGCTGTGGACTGAAGCTTTCTTT. Protein sequence: CASSQLWTEAFF.

This clonotype was picked up many times. The rearrangement uses TRBV11-2 and TRBJ1-1; 7 bases fit TRBD1. V lost 7 bases, J lost 2 bases, and 7 bases stayed unmatched. The germline V gene encodes CDR1 SGHAT and CDR2 FQNNGV. The CDR3 is 14 residues long. The CDR3 coding sequence is TGTGCCAGCATAATCGGGACAGCTAACACTGAAGCTTTCTTT. Amino acid sequence: CASIIGTANTEAFF.

A word on this clonotype: This may be a read error, as it is one base from a much larger clone. The chain combines TRBV7-6 with TRBJ1-5; D uncertain. The CDR3 is 10 residues long. Germline V gene lookup returns CDR1 SGHVS and CDR2 FNYEAQ. CDR3 DNA sequence: TGTGCCAGCAGAGCCACGCCCCAGAATTTT. This translates into CASRATPQNF.

As regards this clonotype: This may be a read error, as it is one base from a much larger clone. This chain connects TRBV20-1 to TRBJ2-7; 7 nucleotides match TRBD1. This CDR3 is built from 12 residues. Germline V gene sequence: CDR1 DFQATT, CDR2 SNEGSKA (reference sequence). The CDR3 loop is CRGQGDSYEQYF. CDR3 nucleotides: TGCAGAGGGCAGGGGGACTCCTACGAGCAGTACTTC.

The genes are TRBV29-1 and TRBJ1-2; TRBD1 aligns across 7 bases. Unmatched junction bases numbered 2, after V lost 3 bases and J lost 4 bases. This CDR3 has 12 amino acids. In germline, CDR1 is SQVTM, CDR2 ANQGSEA. The DNA of the CDR3 is TGCAGCGTTGAGCGGACAGGCTATGGCTACACCTTC. Amino acid sequence: CSVERTGYGYTF.

This rearrangement joins TRBV2 to TRBJ2-4; 7 positions match TRBD1. This CDR3 region has 12 residues. J lost 15 bases, V lost 7 bases, and 12 bases had no gene match. Germline V gene lookup returns CDR1 SNHLY and CDR2 FYNNEI. CDR3 sequence: CASTGTVGKLYF. For the CDR3, the DNA is TGTGCCAGCACCGGGACAGTGGGGAAACTGTACTTC.

This clonotype was seen only a few times. The chain links TRBV29-1 to TRBJ2-2; D remains ambiguous. Germline assignment: CDR1 SQVTM and CDR2 ANQGSEA. The CDR3 loop spans 15 amino acids. Trimming took 6 bases from V and 4 from J, leaving 18 bases between them. CDR3 amino acids: CSVRWVPGSTGELFF. CDR3 DNA: TGCAGCGTCCGATGGGTCCCAGGATCCACCGGGGAGCTGTTTTTT.

The chain uses TRBV5-4 and TRBJ1-4, with D possibly matching TRBD1 (5 bases). Germline assignment: CDR1 SGHNT and CDR2 YYREEE (reference sequence). Trimming shortened V by 0 bases and J by 5 bases, and 8 bases separated the two germline ends. The CDR3 has 14 residues. CDR3 region: CASSLDWTNEKLFF. DNA of the CDR3: TGTGCCAGCAGCTTGGATTGGACAAATGAAAAACTGTTTTTT.

This clonotype was seen ten or more times. The rearrangement joins TRBV24-1 to TRBJ1-2; 8 nucleotides line up with TRBD1. The CDR3 is 14 amino acids. The germline V gene has CDR1 KGHDR and CDR2 SFDVKD. Trimming at V came to 5 bases and at J to 7 bases, leaving 8 bases not matched to a gene. The CDR3: CATSANRGTGGYTF. CDR3 coding DNA: TGTGCCACCAGTGCCAACAGGGGGACGGGTGGCTACACCTTC.

This clonotype was recorded many times. The chain uses TRBV7-2 and TRBJ1-6; D call uncertain. Trimming shortened V by 3 bases and J by 14 bases, and 11 bases separated the two germline ends. The CDR3 runs 12 residues. Germline lookup yields CDR1 SGHTA and CDR2 FQGNSA. The CDR3 DNA reads as TGTGCCAGCAGCTTGTTGGACGCAGCCCTCCACTTT. Protein product: CASSLLDAALHF.

The table lists this clonotype with many counts. The chain combines TRBV7-3 with TRBJ1-1; D is perhaps TRBD1 (6 bases). The germline V and J ends were trimmed by 1 base and 5 bases, with 11 bases remaining between them. Germline CDR1 and CDR2: SGHTA and FQGTGA. The CDR3 loop spans 14 amino acids. In DNA form, the CDR3 reads TGTGCCAGCAGCTTAAGTCGGGGGACAACTGAAGCTTTCTTT. This gives the protein CASSLSRGTTEAFF.

The V gene is TRBV2, the J gene TRBJ1-1; TRBD1 aligns across 7 bases. The CDR3 extends over 16 amino acids. CDR1 and CDR2 from the germline V gene are SNHLY and FYNNEI. The V and J ends lost 8 bases and 4 bases, in that order; junction bases with no gene match: 16. The CDR3: CASSPNTDRVGTEAFF. The CDR3 DNA reads TGTGCCAGCTCACCTAATACTGACAGGGTAGGCACTGAAGCTTTCTTT.

The table lists this clonotype with a few counts. The chain is built from TRBV20-1 and TRBJ1-5; D is possibly TRBD1 (5 bases). V was shortened by 0 bases and J by 3 bases, with 12 bases between the two germline ends. The CDR3 length is 15 residues. Germline V CDR1 and CDR2: DFQATT, SNEGSKA (reference sequence). The CDR3, as DNA: TGCAGTGCTAGAGATTTACAGGAGTACAATCAGCCCCAGCATTTT. Protein: CSARDLQEYNQPQHF.

In its sample, this clonotype was seen a few times. The chain carries TRBV7-9 and TRBJ1-5, with D possibly matching TRBD1 (6 bases). V was shortened by 7 bases and J by 3 bases, with 10 bases between the two germline ends. The CDR3 loop spans 13 amino acids. Germline loops: CDR1 SEHNR, CDR2 FQNEAQ (reference sequence). The CDR3 loop reads CASIGQYNQPQHF. CDR3 nucleotides: TGTGCCAGCATCGGACAGTACAATCAGCCCCAGCATTTT. Full variable domain (outside the CDR3, taken from reference TRBV7-9 and TRBJ1-5): DTGVSQNPRHKITKRGQNVTFRCDPISEHNRLYWYRQTLGQGPEFLTYFQNEAQLEKSRLLSDRFSAERPKGSFSTLEIQRTEQGDSAMYLCASIGQYNQPQHFGDGTRLSIL.

The chain links TRBV2 to TRBJ2-7; 8 nucleotides agree with TRBD1. With 10 bases clipped from V and 2 bases from J, the junction kept 10 bases outside the gene matches. Looked up from germline, CDR1 is SNHLY and CDR2 is FYNNEI. This CDR3 spans 14 amino acids. The CDR3: CATLPGQVTYEQYF. Here the CDR3 DNA reads TGTGCCACCCTGCCGGGACAGGTCACCTACGAGCAGTACTTC. The full variable domain, rest sourced from reference TRBV2 and TRBJ2-7, is EPEVTQTPSHQVTQMGQEVILRCVPISNHLYFYWYRQILGQKVEFLVSFYNNEISEKSEIFDDQFSVERPDGSNFTLKIRSTKLEDSAMYFCATLPGQVTYEQYFGPGTRLTVT.

The sample holds a few counts of this clonotype. The chain recombines TRBV3-1 with TRBJ1-1; a possible D gene is TRBD1 (6 bases). V was trimmed by 4 bases and J by 4 bases, leaving 13 bases between them. CDR3 length: 14 amino acids. The germline CDR1 and CDR2 sequences are LGHDT and YNNKEL (reference sequence). The CDR3 is CASSRIKGGTEAFF. The CDR3 region has the DNA TGTGCCAGCAGCCGAATCAAGGGGGGCACTGAAGCTTTCTTT.

The chain recombines TRBV24-1 with TRBJ2-4; D uncertain. V lost 4 bases to trimming and J lost 8 bases, with 5 bases between them. The CDR3 contains 11 residues. CDR1 is KGHDR and CDR2 is SFDVKD in the germline V gene. The CDR3 region has the DNA TGTGCCACCAGTGAGGGTGACATTCAGTACTTC. Translating gives CATSEGDIQYF.

This clonotype was found many times. This chain connects TRBV25-1 to TRBJ2-5; 7 nucleotides line up with TRBD2. The CDR3 sequence is 12 residues long. CDR1 is MGHDK and CDR2 is SYGVNS in the germline V gene. J was trimmed by 7 bases and V by 6 bases; bases with no gene match: 5. For the CDR3, the DNA is TGTGCCAGCAGATGGGGGGGAGGGACCCAGTACTTC. Translating it yields CASRWGGGTQYF.

This clonotype has at least ten counts. The rearrangement links TRBV29-1 to TRBJ1-2; the D is unclear. With 0 bases removed from V and 2 bases from J, the gap between germline ends came to 13 bases. Germline CDR1 reads SQVTM; CDR2 reads ANQGSEA. The CDR3 length is 15 residues. The CDR3 DNA follows: TGCAGCGTTGAAGAGCCTAGGGAAGGGAACTATGGCTACACCTTC. This gives the protein CSVEEPREGNYGYTF.

This clonotype was found once. The chain combines TRBV7-2 with TRBJ2-7; D is perhaps TRBD1 (5 bases). Trimming cost V 8 bases and J 4 bases, with 18 bases left between them. The CDR3 contains 14 residues. Germline lookup yields CDR1 SGHTA and CDR2 FQGNSA. CDR3 DNA: TGTGCCAGCGGCCAAGTGAACAGGCCTTACGAGCAGTACTTC. Encoded protein: CASGQVNRPYEQYF.

In this sample, this clonotype turned up a few times. This chain connects TRBV7-6 to TRBJ1-5, with D perhaps matching TRBD1 (6 bases). This CDR3 region has 16 residues. CDR1 SGHVS and CDR2 FNYEAQ come from the germline V gene. V was cut by 1 base and J by 7 bases, with 17 bases left in between. The CDR3: CASSLDRGGRGQPQHF. For the CDR3, the DNA is TGTGCCAGCAGCTTAGATCGGGGGGGGCGCGGGCAGCCCCAGCATTTT.

The genes are TRBV14 and TRBJ2-7; TRBD2 matches 15 bases. This CDR3 contains 16 residues. V gave up 7 bases and J gave up 4 bases; unmatched junction bases: 8. Per germline, CDR1 SGHDN and CDR2 FVKESK. The CDR3 bases are TGTGCCAGCAACGGACTAGCGGGAGGGCCAGAATACGAGCAGTACTTC. Protein product: CASNGLAGGPEYEQYF.

This clonotype came up a few times. The chain links TRBV20-1 to TRBJ2-5, with D uncertain. Germline CDR1 DFQATT, CDR2 SNEGSKA (reference sequence). CDR3 length: 13 residues. V was clipped by 7 bases and J by 5 bases, with 17 bases between them. The CDR3: CSGNGLTGETQYF. For the CDR3, the DNA is TGCAGTGGAAATGGGCTAACCGGGGAGACCCAGTACTTC.

The chain employs TRBV5-1 and TRBJ1-2; D is ambiguous. Per the germline V gene, CDR1 is SGHRS and CDR2 is YFSETQ. CDR3 length: 15 amino acids. V was shortened by 6 bases and J by 2 bases, with 17 bases between the two germline ends. The CDR3 coding sequence is TGCGCCAGCAAAAGGAGTTCGCCCCAAAACTATGGCTACACCTTC. This encodes CASKRSSPQNYGYTF.

This clonotype occurred many times. This chain uses TRBV5-8 with TRBJ1-5; no firm D call. This CDR3 spans 14 amino acids. V shed 4 bases and J shed 0 bases, with 8 bases lying between them. Germline V gives CDR1 SGHTS, CDR2 YDEGEE. The CDR3 nucleotides are TGTGCCAGCAGCGAGGACGGTAGCAATCAGCCCCAGCATTTT. The encoded protein is CASSEDGSNQPQHF.